These 20 T cell receptor beta chains came from one sample sequenced in a study of control samples from healthy donors and cancer patients. Assay used: immunoSEQ multiplex PCR; TCRdb lists only in-frame clones, some missing. The sample records roughly 80,000 clones, about 88% being singletons. The sample was blood. The source is a woman in her forties or fifties in good health.

This chain uses TRBV5-1 with TRBJ1-6; D is ambiguous. Looked up from germline, CDR1 is SGHRS and CDR2 is YFSETQ. Trimming pared 0 bases from V and 0 bases from J, leaving 7 bases between. The CDR3 spans 16 residues. Here the CDR3 DNA reads TGCGCCAGCAGCTTGGCCAGTAGCTCCTATAATTCACCCCTCCACTTT. Amino acid sequence: CASSLASSSYNSPLHF.

On this clone itself: Within the sample, other DNA sequences also encode this same CDR3. V gene TRBV7-9 combines with J gene TRBJ1-5; D remains ambiguous. V dropped 3 bases and J dropped 7 bases, with 10 bases sitting between them. This CDR3 comprises 13 residues. CDR1 is SEHNR and CDR2 is FQNEAQ in the germline V gene (reference sequence). CDR3: CASSFGVDQPQHF. The CDR3 DNA follows: TGTGCCAGCAGCTTTGGGGTTGACCAGCCCCAGCATTTT.

The genes are TRBV2 and TRBJ1-2, with a possible D match to TRBD1 (5 bases). Per germline, CDR1 SNHLY and CDR2 FYNNEI. The length of the CDR3 is 14 residues. The V gene lost 7 bases and the J gene lost 6 bases, with 18 bases spanning the gap. In DNA form, the CDR3 reads TGTGCCAGCAATCAGGGAATTCTCGGTAATGGCTACACCTTC. Protein sequence: CASNQGILGNGYTF. Filled out from reference TRBV2 and TRBJ1-2, the complete variable domain reads EPEVTQTPSHQVTQMGQEVILRCVPISNHLYFYWYRQILGQKVEFLVSFYNNEISEKSEIFDDQFSVERPDGSNFTLKIRSTKLEDSAMYFCASNQGILGNGYTFGSGTRLTVV.

V usage is TRBV3-1 (or the pseudogene TRBV3-2) and J usage is TRBJ1-3; 8 bases fit TRBD1. The CDR3 sequence is 16 residues long. Trimming took 0 bases from V and 3 from J; bases not matched to a gene: 4. In germline, CDR1 is LGHDT, CDR2 YNNKEL (reference sequence). CDR3 nucleotide sequence: TGTGCCAGCAGCCAAGATCGAACAGGGGGTGGAAACACCATATATTTT. It yields the protein CASSQDRTGGGNTIYF.

The chain combines TRBV27 with TRBJ1-2, with 8 nucleotides matching TRBD1. The germline V gene has CDR1 MNHEY and CDR2 SMNVEV (reference sequence). The CDR3 runs to 15 residues. V gave up 2 bases and J gave up 1 base; unmatched junction bases: 3. The CDR3 spells CASSLRQGLNYGYTF. The CDR3 DNA follows: TGTGCCAGCAGTTTAAGACAGGGGCTTAACTATGGCTACACCTTC.

V usage is TRBV6-5 and J usage is TRBJ1-2; D is uncertain. The CDR3 length is 15 residues. V gave up 0 bases and J gave up 7 bases, with 15 bases separating them. CDR1 and CDR2 from the germline V gene are MNHEY and SVGAGI. The CDR3 reads CASSYSWQRWAGYTF. Here the CDR3 DNA reads TGTGCCAGCAGTTACTCTTGGCAGCGCTGGGCTGGCTACACCTTC.

The chain employs TRBV5-4 and TRBJ1-4; TRBD1 might be the D (6 bases). CDR1 is SGHNT and CDR2 is YYREEE in the germline V gene (reference sequence). This CDR3 comprises 15 residues. V lost 3 bases and J 4 bases, leaving 13 bases between the germline ends. The CDR3 coding sequence is TGTGCCAGCAGCTACGAGAAGGGGGTTAATGAAAAACTGTTTTTT. This encodes CASSYEKGVNEKLFF.

This clone was found once. The V and J genes are TRBV5-4 and TRBJ1-1; 7 positions agree with TRBD1. Germline assignment: CDR1 SGHNT and CDR2 YYREEE (reference sequence). The CDR3 runs to 15 residues. The V gene end was trimmed by 0 bases and the J gene end by 3 bases; junction bases not matched to a gene: 5. The CDR3 sequence is CASSLEAGQYTEAFF. The CDR3 DNA is TGTGCCAGCAGCTTGGAGGCGGGACAGTACACTGAAGCTTTCTTT.

This chain connects TRBV12-3 or TRBV12-4 to TRBJ1-1; D is ambiguous. The V end lost 4 bases, the J end lost 2 bases, and 5 bases lay between the germline ends. The CDR3 contains 12 residues. This chain's CDR3 is CASSYKNTEAFF. CDR3 sequence (DNA): TGTGCCAGCAGTTACAAAAACACTGAAGCTTTCTTT.

The V call is TRBV19, the J call TRBJ1-5; D gene uncertain. Per the germline V gene, CDR1 is LNHDA and CDR2 is SQIVND (reference sequence). V lost 6 bases, J lost 2 bases, and 11 bases lay in between. This CDR3 contains 14 residues. The chain's CDR3 is CASRDYTRNQPQHF. DNA for the CDR3: TGTGCCAGTAGGGATTACACGCGCAATCAGCCCCAGCATTTT.

In its sample, this clone was seen a few times. V and J are TRBV2 and TRBJ1-3; D is unresolved. The CDR3 runs to 15 residues. Germline-derived CDR1 and CDR2 are SNHLY and FYNNEI. Trimming left V 5 bases short and J 1 base short, with 12 bases between. CDR3 coding DNA: TGTGCCAGCAGTCTCTCCGCCTCGTCTGGAAACACCATATATTTT. Encoded protein: CASSLSASSGNTIYF. The full variable domain, rest sourced from reference TRBV2 and TRBJ1-3, is EPEVTQTPSHQVTQMGQEVILRCVPISNHLYFYWYRQILGQKVEFLVSFYNNEISEKSEIFDDQFSVERPDGSNFTLKIRSTKLEDSAMYFCASSLSASSGNTIYFGEGSWLTVV.

V and J are TRBV6-5 and TRBJ1-5; D is possibly TRBD1 (5 bases). Germline CDR1 is MNHEY and CDR2 is SVGAGI. The CDR3 is 13 amino acids. Here the CDR3 DNA reads TGTGCGGTACGGGGGGGAATCGATCAGCCCCAGCATTTT. Its protein is CAVRGGIDQPQHF.

This clone was seen more than once but under ten times. J is TRBJ1-5 and V is TRBV6-5; D unresolved. The CDR3 length is 13 residues. V lost 5 bases and J lost 6, with 11 bases in between. Germline V CDR1 and CDR2: MNHEY, SVGAGI. CDR3 nucleotides: TGTGCCAGCAGTCTTGTTTTGGGTCAGCCCCAGCATTTT. Translation: CASSLVLGQPQHF.

The sample holds one count of this clone. This rearrangement joins TRBV5-4 to TRBJ2-3, with a tentative D call TRBD2 (5 bases). The CDR3 extends over 13 amino acids. Germline V gene sequence: CDR1 SGHNT, CDR2 YYREEE (reference sequence). The V end was cut by 0 bases, the J end by 4 bases, with 6 bases between. Here the CDR3 reads CASSLVGADTQYF. In DNA, the CDR3 is TGTGCCAGCAGCTTGGTCGGGGCAGATACGCAGTATTTT.

In its sample, this clone was seen a few times. Other DNA sequences in the sample encode the same CDR3. The V gene is TRBV5-6, the J gene TRBJ1-1; D is perhaps TRBD1 (5 bases). V was trimmed by 1 base and J by 4 bases, leaving 5 bases between them. This CDR3 is 12 amino acids long. Germline V gene data show CDR1 as SGHDT and CDR2 as YYEEEE. This CDR3 reads CASSLRGTEAFF. CDR3 DNA sequence: TGTGCCAGCAGCTTGAGGGGCACTGAAGCTTTCTTT.

There are a few counts of this clone. This chain joins TRBV29-1 and TRBJ1-3, with 7 bases identical to TRBD1. The CDR3 is 13 amino acids. The trim removed 7 bases at V and 3 bases at J, leaving 6 bases unmatched. Germline loops: CDR1 SQVTM, CDR2 ANQGSEA. CDR3 amino acids: CSAGQAIGNTIYF. The CDR3 coding sequence is TGCAGCGCAGGACAGGCGATTGGAAACACCATATATTTT.

J is TRBJ2-7 and V is TRBV10-3, with no clear D. Trimming removed 5 bases from V and 5 bases from J, with 16 bases in between. From germline, CDR1 is ENHRY and CDR2 SYGVKD. The CDR3 extends over 14 amino acids. In DNA, the CDR3 is TGTGCCATCAGTTCGGGCCCTCCAGAGAACGAGCAGTACTTC. Its translation: CAISSGPPENEQYF.

V usage is TRBV14 and J usage is TRBJ1-1, with D unresolved. Germline V CDR1 and CDR2: SGHDN, FVKESK. V shed 3 bases and J shed 4 bases, with 9 bases lying between them. The CDR3 sequence is 13 residues long. CDR3 residues: CASSQYGGTEAFF. The CDR3 DNA is TGTGCCAGCAGCCAGTATGGTGGCACTGAAGCTTTCTTT. The full variable domain, in which reference TRBV14 and TRBJ1-1 provide the parts outside the CDR3, is EAGVTQFPSHSVIEKGQTVTLRCDPISGHDNLYWYRRVMGKEIKFLLHFVKESKQDESGMPNNRFLAERTGGTYSTLKVQPAELEDSGVYFCASSQYGGTEAFFGQGTRLTVV.

The chain uses TRBV9 and TRBJ2-1; no clear D gene. The V and J ends lost 0 bases and 5 bases respectively, with 6 bases between them. CDR3 size: 13 residues. Germline V gives CDR1 SGDLS, CDR2 YYNGEE. The CDR3 coding sequence is TGTGCCAGCAGCGTAGGACGGAACAATGAGCAGTTCTTC. This translates into CASSVGRNNEQFF.

This clone is labeled as medium-sized. J is TRBJ2-2 and V is TRBV5-6; D is perhaps TRBD1 (6 bases). V dropped 6 bases and J dropped 6 bases, with 15 bases sitting between them. The CDR3 runs 14 residues. Germline CDR1 and CDR2: SGHDT and YYEEEE. CDR3 DNA: TGTGCCAGCAAGCAGGGGAATTCGGCCGGGGAGCTGTTTTTT. This gives the protein CASKQGNSAGELFF.